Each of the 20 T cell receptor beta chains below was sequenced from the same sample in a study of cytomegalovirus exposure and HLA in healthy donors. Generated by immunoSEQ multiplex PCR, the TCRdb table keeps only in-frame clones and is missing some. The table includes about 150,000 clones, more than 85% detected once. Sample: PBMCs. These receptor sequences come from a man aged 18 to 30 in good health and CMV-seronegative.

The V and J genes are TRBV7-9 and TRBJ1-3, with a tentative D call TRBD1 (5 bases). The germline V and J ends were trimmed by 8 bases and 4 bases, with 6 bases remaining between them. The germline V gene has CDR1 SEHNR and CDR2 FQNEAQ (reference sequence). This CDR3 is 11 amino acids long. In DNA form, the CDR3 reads TGTGCCAGCGGGGGGGGAAACACCATATATTTT. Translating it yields CASGGGNTIYF. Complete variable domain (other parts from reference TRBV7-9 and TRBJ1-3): DTGVSQNPRHKITKRGQNVTFRCDPISEHNRLYWYRQTLGQGPEFLTYFQNEAQLEKSRLLSDRFSAERPKGSFSTLEIQRTEQGDSAMYLCASGGGNTIYFGEGSWLTVV.

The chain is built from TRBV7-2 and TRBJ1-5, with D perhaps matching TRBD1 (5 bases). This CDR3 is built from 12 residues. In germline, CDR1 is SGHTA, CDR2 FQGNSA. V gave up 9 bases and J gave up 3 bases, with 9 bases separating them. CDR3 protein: CASGGYNQPQHF. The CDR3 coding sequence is TGTGCCAGTGGGGGGTACAATCAGCCCCAGCATTTT.

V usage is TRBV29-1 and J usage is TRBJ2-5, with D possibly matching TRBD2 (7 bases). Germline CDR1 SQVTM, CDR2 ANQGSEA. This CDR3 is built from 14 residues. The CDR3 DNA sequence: TGCAGTTCCCCAGGGGAGGGTCAAATAGAGACCCAGTACTTC. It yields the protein CSSPGEGQIETQYF.

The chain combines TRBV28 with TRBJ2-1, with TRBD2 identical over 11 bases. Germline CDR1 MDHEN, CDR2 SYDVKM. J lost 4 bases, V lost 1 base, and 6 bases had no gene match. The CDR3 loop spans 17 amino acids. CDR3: CASSLLSLAGAYNEQFF. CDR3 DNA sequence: TGTGCCAGCAGTTTATTATCACTAGCGGGAGCATACAATGAGCAGTTCTTC.

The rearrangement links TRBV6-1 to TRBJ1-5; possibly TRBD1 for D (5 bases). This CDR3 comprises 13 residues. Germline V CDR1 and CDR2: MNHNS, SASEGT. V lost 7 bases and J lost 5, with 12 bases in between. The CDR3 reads CASIGGMDQPQHF. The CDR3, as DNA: TGTGCCAGCATTGGGGGGATGGATCAGCCCCAGCATTTT.

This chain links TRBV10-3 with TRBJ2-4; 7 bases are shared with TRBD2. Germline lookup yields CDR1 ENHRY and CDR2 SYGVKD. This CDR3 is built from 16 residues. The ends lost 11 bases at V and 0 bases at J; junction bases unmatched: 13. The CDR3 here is CAPDPGIAGAKNIQYF. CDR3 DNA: TGTGCCCCAGACCCCGGGATAGCGGGAGCCAAAAACATTCAGTACTTC.

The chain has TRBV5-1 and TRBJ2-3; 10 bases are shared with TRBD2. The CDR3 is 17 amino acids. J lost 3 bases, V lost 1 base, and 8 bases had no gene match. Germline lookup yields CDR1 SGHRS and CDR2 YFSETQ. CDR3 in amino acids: CASSLRSSGSGTDTQYF. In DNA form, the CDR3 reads TGCGCCAGCAGCTTGCGGTCTAGCGGGAGTGGTACAGATACGCAGTATTTT.

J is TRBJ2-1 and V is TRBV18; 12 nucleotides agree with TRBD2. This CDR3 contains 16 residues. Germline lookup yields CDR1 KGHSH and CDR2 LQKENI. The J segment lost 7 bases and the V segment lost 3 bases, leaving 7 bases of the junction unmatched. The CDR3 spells CASSPPLAGGRNEQFF. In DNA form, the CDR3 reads TGTGCCAGCTCACCCCCTCTAGCGGGGGGGCGGAATGAGCAGTTCTTC.

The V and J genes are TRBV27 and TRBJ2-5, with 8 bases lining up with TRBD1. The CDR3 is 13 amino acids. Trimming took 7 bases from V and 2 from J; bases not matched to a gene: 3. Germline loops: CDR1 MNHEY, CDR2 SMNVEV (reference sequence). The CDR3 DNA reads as TGTGCCAGCAAGGACAGGGAGCAAGAGACCCAGTACTTC. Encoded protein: CASKDREQETQYF.

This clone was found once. The CDR3 nucleotides read TGTGCCAGCAGCGCGGTCTCCCCCACAGATACGCAGTATTTT. This translates into CASSAVSPTDTQYF. This sequence joins TRBV5-4 and TRBJ2-3; D not certain. The CDR3 runs to 14 residues. CDR1 is SGHNT, CDR2 YYREEE, per germline (reference sequence). V dropped 4 bases and J dropped 2 bases, with 11 bases sitting between them.

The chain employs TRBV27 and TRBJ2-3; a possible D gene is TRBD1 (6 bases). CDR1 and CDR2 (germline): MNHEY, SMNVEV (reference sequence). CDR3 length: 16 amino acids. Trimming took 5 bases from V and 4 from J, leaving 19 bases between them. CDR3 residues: CASSTTGTPRPDTQYF. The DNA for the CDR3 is TGTGCCAGCAGTACCACCGGGACACCAAGACCAGATACGCAGTATTTT.

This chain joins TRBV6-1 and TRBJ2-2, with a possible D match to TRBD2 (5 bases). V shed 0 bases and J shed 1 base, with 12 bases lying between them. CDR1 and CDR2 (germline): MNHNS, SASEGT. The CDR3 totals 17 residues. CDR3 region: CASSEARVPQNTGELFF. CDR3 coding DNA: TGTGCCAGCAGTGAAGCGCGGGTCCCCCAGAACACCGGGGAGCTGTTTTTT.

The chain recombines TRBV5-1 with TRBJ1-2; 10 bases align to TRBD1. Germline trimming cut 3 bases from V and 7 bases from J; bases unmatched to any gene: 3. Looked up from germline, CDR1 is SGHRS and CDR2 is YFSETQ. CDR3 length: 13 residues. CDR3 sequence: CASSWGTGVGYTF. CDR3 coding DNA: TGCGCCAGCAGCTGGGGGACAGGGGTTGGCTACACCTTC.

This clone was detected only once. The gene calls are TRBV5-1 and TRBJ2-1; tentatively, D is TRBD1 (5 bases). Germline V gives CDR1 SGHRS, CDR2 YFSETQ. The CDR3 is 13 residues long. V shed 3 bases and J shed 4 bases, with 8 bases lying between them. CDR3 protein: CASSWSGYNEQFF. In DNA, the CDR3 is TGCGCCAGCAGCTGGTCAGGGTACAATGAGCAGTTCTTC.

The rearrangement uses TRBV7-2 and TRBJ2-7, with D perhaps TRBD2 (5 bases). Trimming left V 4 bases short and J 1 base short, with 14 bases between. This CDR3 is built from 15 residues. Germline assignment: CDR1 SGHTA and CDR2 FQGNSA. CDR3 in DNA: TGTGCCAGCAGCTCGGACTTACTGATATCCTACGAGCAGTACTTC. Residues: CASSSDLLISYEQYF. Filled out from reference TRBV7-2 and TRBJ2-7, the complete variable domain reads GAGVSQSPSNKVTEKGKDVELRCDPISGHTALYWYRQSLGQGLEFLIYFQGNSAPDKSGLPSDRFSAERTGGSVSTLTIQRTQQEDSAVYLCASSSDLLISYEQYFGPGTRLTVT.

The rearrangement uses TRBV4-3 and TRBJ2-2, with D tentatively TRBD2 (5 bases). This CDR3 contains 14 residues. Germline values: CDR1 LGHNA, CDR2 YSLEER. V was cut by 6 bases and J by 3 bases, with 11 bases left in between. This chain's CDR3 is CASSGRVHTGELFF. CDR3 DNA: TGCGCCAGCAGTGGGCGGGTTCACACCGGGGAGCTGTTTTTT.

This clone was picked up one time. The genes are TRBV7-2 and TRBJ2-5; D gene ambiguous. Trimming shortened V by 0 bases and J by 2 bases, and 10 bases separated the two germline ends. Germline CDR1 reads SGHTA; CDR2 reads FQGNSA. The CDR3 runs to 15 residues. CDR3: CASSLALAGQETQYF. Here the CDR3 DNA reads TGTGCCAGCAGCTTAGCGCTGGCAGGACAAGAGACCCAGTACTTC.

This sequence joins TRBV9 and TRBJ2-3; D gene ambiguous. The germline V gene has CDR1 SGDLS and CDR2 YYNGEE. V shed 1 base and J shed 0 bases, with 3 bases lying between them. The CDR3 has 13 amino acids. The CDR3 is CASSVLSTDTQYF. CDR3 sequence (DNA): TGTGCCAGCAGCGTACTCAGCACAGATACGCAGTATTTT.

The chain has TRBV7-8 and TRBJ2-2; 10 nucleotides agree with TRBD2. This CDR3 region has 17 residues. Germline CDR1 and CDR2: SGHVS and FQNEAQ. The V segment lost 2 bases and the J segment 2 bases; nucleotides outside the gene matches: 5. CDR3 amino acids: CASSLSSSGRNTGELFF. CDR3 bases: TGTGCCAGCAGCTTATCATCTAGCGGGAGAAACACCGGGGAGCTGTTTTTT.

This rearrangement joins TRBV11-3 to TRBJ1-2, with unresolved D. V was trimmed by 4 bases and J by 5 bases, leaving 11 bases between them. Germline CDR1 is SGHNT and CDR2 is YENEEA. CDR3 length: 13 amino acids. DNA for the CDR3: TGTGCCAGCAGCTCGGACCGACTATATGGCTACACCTTC. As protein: CASSSDRLYGYTF.